This entry is about one T cell receptor beta chain. The data originate from a study of cytomegalovirus exposure and HLA in healthy donors. The PCR ran on 60 Vbeta and 13 Jbeta primers. Profiling relied on immunoSEQ multiplex PCR, and the TCRdb table lists in-frame clones only, not all of them. This table has roughly 150,000 clones, 80% appearing once. CDR3 length: 13 residues. V dropped 5 bases and J dropped 3 bases, with 8 bases sitting between them. Germline V gives CDR1 LNHDA, CDR2 SQIVND (reference sequence). V usage is TRBV19 and J usage is TRBJ2-1, with D maybe TRBD2 (5 bases). The receptor was derived from a male donor in good health and CMV-seronegative. Sequencing used PBMCs. The CDR3 here is CASSRGYYNEQFF. The DNA of the CDR3 is TGTGCCAGTAGTCGGGGTTACTACAATGAGCAGTTCTTC. The complete variable domain, with remaining parts taken from reference TRBV19 and TRBJ2-1, reads DGGITQSPKYLFRKEGQNVTLSCEQNLNHDAMYWYRQDPGQGLRLIYYSQIVNDFQKGDIAEGYSVSREKKESFPLTVTSAQKNPTAFYLCASSRGYYNEQFFGPGTRLTVL.